This TCR beta chain was observed in a study of blood T cell repertoires in COVID-19 (dated by TCRdb to 2020 to 2022). General notes on the study: Collaborator samples came from the United States, Italy and Spain and covered acute and convalescent phases of COVID-19. The material from the prospective study consisted of cDNA or gDNA derived from T cells, B-cell-depleted T cells, or PBMCs. Subjects who had been exposed to COVID-19, were actively infected with it, or had recovered from it provided the deeply sampled blood TCRbeta repertoires that made up the dataset. The repertoires were released in a freely available public database meant as a resource for research on the immune response to SARS-CoV-2. Samples came from the ongoing ImmuneRACE study (first 160 participants) plus 1,254 subjects from 6 global collaborators. The sample metadata nearly always contained a de-identified subject ID, COVID-19 status, age in years and sex. Where HLA class I and class II types were available, the types were taken from metadata supplied by the sample provider, not from assay-based typing.

On the study overall, not on this receptor specifically: The amount of clinical and demographic metadata varied by source and participant and was provided uncurated.

For this clone: Its antigen is unknown. There are no base qualities to consult, and no much larger clone falls within one base.

One collaborating source in Seattle enrolled patients while the patients were actively infected and followed the patients over time throughout the course of disease. Whole blood was collected in K2EDTA tubes by collaborating institutions according to the institutions' own protocols. For TCRbeta analysis, collaborator samples were shipped as frozen whole blood, as isolated PBMCs, or as DNA extracted from either sample type. TCRbeta CDR3 regions were amplified from genomic DNA using the immunoSEQ Assay, a bias-controlled multiplex PCR. Under the source paper's analysis protocol: The number of nucleated cells in each sample was estimated by amplification of reference gene primers within the assay. Sequence reads were collapsed and filtered to measure the absolute abundance of every unique TCRbeta CDR3 rearrangement. For each sample, productive Simpson clonality was calculated by taking the square root of Simpson's diversity index across productive rearrangements. TCRdb took this table from immuneACCESS and kept in-frame rearrangements with V and J called. Such tables lack part of the clones; where checked against another copy, unresolved V genes explain under half of the gap, and the rest is unexplained. V, J and clone size are those of that table, while D and trimming were read from the DNA. Counted in this sample were 200,000 to 250,000 clones; 92% of them appeared once. The ten largest clones take up 0.75% to 1% of the sample.

The CDR3, from cysteine to phenylalanine, totals 16 residues. CDR3 DNA only is kept here, 48 bases in frame from base 1. The germline ends are 23 bases apart after V is trimmed by 4 bases and J by 9 bases. Via the germline V gene, CDR1 is SGHRS and CDR2 YFSETQ. The sequencing sample was made of peripheral blood. The sequence was collected from a man between 60 and 75 years old with COVID-19, enrolled during active disease. The chain is assembled from TRBV5-1 and TRBJ2-1; a tentative D match to TRBD1 spans 7 bases. At the DNA level, the sequence is TGCGCCAGCAGCCTGGGGGGTAGCCAGGGGGTAACTGAGCAGTTCTTC. This codes for CASSLGGSQGVTEQFF.